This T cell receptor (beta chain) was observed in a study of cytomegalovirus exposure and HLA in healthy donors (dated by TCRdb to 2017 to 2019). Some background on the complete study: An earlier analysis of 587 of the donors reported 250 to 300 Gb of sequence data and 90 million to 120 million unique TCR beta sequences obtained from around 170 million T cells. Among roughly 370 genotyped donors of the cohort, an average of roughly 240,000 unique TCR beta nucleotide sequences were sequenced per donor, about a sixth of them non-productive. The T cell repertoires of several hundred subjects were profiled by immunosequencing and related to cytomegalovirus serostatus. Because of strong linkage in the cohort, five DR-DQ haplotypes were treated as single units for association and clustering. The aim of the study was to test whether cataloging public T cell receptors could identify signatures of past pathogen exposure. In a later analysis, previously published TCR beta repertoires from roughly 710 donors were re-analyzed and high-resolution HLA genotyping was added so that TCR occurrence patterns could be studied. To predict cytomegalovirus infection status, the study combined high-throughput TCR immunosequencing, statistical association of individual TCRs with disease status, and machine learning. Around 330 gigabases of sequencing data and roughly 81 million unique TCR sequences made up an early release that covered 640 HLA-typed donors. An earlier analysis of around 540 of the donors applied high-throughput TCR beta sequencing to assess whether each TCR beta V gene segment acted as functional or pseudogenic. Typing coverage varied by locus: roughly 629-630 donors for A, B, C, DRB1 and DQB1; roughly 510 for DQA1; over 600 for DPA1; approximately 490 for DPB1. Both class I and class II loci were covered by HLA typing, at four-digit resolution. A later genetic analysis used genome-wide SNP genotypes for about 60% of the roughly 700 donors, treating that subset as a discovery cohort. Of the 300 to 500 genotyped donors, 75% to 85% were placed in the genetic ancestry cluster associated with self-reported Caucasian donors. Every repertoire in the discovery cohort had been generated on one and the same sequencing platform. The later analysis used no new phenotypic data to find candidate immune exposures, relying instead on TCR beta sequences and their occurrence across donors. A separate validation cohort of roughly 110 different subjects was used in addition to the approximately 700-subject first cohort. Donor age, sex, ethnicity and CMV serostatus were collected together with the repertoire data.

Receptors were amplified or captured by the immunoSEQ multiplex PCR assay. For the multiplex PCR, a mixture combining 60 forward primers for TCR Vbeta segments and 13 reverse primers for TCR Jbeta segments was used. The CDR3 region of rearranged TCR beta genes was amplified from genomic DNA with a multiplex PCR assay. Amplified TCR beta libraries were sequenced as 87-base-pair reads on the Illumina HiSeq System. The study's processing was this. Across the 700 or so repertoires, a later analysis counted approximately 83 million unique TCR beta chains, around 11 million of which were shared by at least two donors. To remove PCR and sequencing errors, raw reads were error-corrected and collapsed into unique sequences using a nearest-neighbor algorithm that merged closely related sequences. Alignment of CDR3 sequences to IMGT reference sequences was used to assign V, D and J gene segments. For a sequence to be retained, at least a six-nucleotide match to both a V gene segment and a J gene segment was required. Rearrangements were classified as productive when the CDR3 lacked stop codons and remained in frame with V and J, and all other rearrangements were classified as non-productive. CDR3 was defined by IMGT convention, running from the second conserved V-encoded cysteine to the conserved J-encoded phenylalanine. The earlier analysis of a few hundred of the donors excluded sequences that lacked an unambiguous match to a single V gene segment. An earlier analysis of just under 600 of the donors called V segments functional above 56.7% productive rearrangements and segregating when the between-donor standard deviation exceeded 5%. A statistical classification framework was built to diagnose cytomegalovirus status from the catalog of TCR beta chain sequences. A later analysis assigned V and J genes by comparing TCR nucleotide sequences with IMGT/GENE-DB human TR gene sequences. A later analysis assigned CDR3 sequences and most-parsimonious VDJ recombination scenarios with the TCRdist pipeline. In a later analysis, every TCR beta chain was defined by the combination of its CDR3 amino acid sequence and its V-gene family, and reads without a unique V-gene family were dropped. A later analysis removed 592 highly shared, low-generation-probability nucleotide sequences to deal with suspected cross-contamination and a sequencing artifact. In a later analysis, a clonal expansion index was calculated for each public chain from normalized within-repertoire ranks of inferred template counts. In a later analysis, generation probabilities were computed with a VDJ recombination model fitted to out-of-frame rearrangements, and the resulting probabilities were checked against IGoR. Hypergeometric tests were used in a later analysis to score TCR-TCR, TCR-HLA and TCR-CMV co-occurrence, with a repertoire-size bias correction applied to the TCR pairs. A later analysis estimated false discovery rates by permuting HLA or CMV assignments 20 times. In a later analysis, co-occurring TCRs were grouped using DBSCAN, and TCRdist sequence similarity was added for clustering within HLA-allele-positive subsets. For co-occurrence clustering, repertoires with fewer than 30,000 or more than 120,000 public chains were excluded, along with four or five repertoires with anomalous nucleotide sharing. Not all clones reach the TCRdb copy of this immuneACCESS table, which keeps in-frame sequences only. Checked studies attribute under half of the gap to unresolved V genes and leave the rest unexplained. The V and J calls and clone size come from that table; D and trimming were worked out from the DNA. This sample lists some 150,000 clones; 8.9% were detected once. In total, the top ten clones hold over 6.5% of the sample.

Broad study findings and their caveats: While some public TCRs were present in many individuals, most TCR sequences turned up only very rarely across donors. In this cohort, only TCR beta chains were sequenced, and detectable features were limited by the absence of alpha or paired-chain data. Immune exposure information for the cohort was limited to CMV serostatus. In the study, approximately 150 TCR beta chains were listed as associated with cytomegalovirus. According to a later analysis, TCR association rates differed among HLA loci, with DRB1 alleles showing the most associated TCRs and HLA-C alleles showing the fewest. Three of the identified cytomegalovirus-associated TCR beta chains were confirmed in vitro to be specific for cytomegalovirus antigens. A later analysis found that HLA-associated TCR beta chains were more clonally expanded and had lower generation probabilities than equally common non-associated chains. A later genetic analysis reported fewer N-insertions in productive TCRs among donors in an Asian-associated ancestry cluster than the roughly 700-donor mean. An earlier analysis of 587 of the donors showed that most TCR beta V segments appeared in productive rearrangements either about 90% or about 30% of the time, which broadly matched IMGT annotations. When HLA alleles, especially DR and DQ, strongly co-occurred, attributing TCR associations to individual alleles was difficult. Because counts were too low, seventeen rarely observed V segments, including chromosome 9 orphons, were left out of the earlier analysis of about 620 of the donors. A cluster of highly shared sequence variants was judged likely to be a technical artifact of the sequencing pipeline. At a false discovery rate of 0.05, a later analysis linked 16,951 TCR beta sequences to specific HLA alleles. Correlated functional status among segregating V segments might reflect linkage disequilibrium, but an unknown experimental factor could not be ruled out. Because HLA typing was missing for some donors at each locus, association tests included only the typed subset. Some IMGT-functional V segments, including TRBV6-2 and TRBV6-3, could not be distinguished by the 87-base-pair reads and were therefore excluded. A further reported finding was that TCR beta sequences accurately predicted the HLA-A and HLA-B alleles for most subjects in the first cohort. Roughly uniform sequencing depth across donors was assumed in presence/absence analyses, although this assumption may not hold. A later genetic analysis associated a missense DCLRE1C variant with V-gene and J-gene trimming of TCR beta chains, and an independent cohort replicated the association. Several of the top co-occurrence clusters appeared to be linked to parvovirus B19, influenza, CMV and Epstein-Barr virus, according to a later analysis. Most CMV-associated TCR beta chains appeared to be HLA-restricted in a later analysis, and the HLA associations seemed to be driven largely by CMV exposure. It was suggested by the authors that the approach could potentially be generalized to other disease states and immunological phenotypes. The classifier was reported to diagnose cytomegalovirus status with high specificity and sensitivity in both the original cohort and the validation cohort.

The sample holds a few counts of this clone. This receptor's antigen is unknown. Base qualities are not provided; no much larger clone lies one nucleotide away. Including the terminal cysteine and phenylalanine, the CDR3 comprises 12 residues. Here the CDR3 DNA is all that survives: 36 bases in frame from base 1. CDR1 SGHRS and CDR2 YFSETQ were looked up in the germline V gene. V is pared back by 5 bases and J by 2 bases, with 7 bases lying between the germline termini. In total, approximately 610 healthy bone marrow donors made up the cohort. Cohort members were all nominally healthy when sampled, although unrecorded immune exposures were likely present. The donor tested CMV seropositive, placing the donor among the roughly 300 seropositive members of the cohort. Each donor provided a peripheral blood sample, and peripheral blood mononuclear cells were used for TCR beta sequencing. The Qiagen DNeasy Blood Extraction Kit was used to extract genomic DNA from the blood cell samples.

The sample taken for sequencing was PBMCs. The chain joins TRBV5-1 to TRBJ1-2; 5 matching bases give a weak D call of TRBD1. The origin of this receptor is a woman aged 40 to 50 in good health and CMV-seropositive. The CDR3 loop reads CASRRGNYGYTF. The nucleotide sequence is TGCGCCAGCAGGCGGGGCAACTATGGCTACACCTTC.